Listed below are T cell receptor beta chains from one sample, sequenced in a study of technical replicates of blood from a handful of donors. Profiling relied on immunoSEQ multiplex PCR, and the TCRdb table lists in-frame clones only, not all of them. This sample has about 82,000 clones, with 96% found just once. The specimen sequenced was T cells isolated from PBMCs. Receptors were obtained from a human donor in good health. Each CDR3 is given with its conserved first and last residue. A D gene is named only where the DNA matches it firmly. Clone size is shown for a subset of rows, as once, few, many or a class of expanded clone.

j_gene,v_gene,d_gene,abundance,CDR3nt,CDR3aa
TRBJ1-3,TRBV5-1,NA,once,TGCGCCAGCAGCTTGGACAGGGCAGGAAACACCATATATTTT,CASSLDRAGNTIYF
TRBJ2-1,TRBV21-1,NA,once,TGTGCCAACTCGCTAGGAATGCGGGAGCAGTTCTTC,CANSLGMREQFF
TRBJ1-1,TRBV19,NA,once,TGTGCCAGTACGGGGGTTAACACTGAAGCTTTCTTT,CASTGVNTEAFF
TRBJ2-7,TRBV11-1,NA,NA,TGTGCCAGCAGCTTGGCCGACAGCTCCTACGAGCAGTACTTC,CASSLADSSYEQYF
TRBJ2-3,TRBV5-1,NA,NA,TGCGCCAGCAGCTTAAACAGTCCCGATACGCAGTATTTT,CASSLNSPDTQYF
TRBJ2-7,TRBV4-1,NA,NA,TGCGCCAGCAGCCAGCCGAACCAAGGCGGCACCGAGCAGTACTTC,CASSQPNQGGTEQYF
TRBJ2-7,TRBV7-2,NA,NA,TGTGCCAGCAGCTTAGGATCCGGGGAGTGGGCCTACGAGCAGTACTTC,CASSLGSGEWAYEQYF
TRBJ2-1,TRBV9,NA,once,TGTGCCAGCAGCGTAGTCAGGGGAAATGAGCAGTTCTTC,CASSVVRGNEQFF
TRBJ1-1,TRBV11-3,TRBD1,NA,TGTGCCAGCAGCTTGGGACAGGGGGCGCGGGGAGCTGAAGCTTTCTTT,CASSLGQGARGAEAFF
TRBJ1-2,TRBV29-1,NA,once,TGCAGCGCTAGACAGGAAAAGGGCTACACCTTC,CSARQEKGYTF
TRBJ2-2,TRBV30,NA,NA,TGTGCCTGGAGTATCCTCGGCGGGGAGCTGTTTTTT,CAWSILGGELFF
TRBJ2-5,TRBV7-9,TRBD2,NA,TGTGCCAGCAGCTCAGGACAAATCGGACTAGGCCAAGAGACCCAGTACTTC,CASSSGQIGLGQETQYF
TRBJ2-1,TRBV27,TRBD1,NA,TGTGCCAGCAGCCTTGAGGGGACAGAGTACAATGAGCAGTTCTTC,CASSLEGTEYNEQFF
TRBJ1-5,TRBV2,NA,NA,TGTGCCAGCAGTGAAGGGGGGGATAGCAATCAGCCCCAGCATTTT,CASSEGGDSNQPQHF
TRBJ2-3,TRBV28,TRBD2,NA,TGTGCCAGCAGTTTCGTAGCGGGAGTACTCACAGATACGCAGTATTTT,CASSFVAGVLTDTQYF
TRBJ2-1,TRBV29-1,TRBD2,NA,TGCAGCGTTGATAGCGGGACCGCCTACAATGAGCAGTTCTTC,CSVDSGTAYNEQFF
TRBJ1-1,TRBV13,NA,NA,TGTGCCAGCAGCTCTACCTGGGACATGAACACTGAAGCTTTCTTT,CASSSTWDMNTEAFF
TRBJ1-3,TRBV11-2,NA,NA,TGTGCCAGCAGCCTATCAGGGCCGGCGGGAGGAAACACCATATATTTT,CASSLSGPAGGNTIYF
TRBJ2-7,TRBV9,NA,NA,TGTGCCAGCAGCGTAACGAACAGTGTTCCCTACGAGCAGTACTTC,CASSVTNSVPYEQYF
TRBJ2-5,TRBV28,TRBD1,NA,TGTGCCAGCAACAGGGGGCAAGAGACCCAGTACTTC,CASNRGQETQYF
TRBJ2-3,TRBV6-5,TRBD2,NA,TGTGCCAGCATGTTATGGGCGGGAGGCACAGATACGCAGTATTTT,CASMLWAGGTDTQYF
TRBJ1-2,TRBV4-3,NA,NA,TGCGCCAGCAGCCTATATTTAGGGGATGGCTACACCTTC,CASSLYLGDGYTF
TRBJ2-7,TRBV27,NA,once,TGTGCCAGCAGTTTATGGGGGGGCAACGAGCAGTACTTC,CASSLWGGNEQYF
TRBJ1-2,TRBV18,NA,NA,TGTGCCAGCTCACCAGGGGGCTCTTACGGCTACACCTTC,CASSPGGSYGYTF
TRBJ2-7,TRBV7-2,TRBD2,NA,TGTGCCAGCAGCCCACTAGCGACATACCCCCCCTACGAGCAGTACTTC,CASSPLATYPPYEQYF
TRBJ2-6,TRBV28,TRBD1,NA,TGTGCCAGCAGATCCGGGACAGGGATCCTCTCTGGGGCCAACGTCCTGACTTTC,CASRSGTGILSGANVLTF
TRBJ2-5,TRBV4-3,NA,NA,TGCGCCAGCAGCCAAGGGCAGGGGTCACAAGAGACCCAGTACTTC,CASSQGQGSQETQYF
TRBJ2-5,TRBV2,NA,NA,TGTGCCAGCACCGACCTGGGGGCTCAAGAGACCCAGTACTTC,CASTDLGAQETQYF
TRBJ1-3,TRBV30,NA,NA,TGTGCCTGGATTTGGGGAGGACCTGGAAACACCATATATTTT,CAWIWGGPGNTIYF
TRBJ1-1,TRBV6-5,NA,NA,TGTGCCAGCATAAGAGACACGAACACTGAAGCTTTCTTT,CASIRDTNTEAFF
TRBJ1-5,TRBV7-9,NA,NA,TGTGCCAGCAGCTTAGGGGAGGGGTTAAATCAGCCCCAGCATTTT,CASSLGEGLNQPQHF
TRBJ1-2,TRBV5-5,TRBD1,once,TGTGCCAGCAGCTTGGATATCGGGACAGAGTATGGCTACACCTTC,CASSLDIGTEYGYTF
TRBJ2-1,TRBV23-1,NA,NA,TGCGCCAGCAGTCTGCGGGAAAACAATGAGCAGTTCTTC,CASSLRENNEQFF
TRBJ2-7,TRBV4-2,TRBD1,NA,TGTGCCAGCAGCCAAGAATACAGGGGCTACGAGCAGTACTTC,CASSQEYRGYEQYF
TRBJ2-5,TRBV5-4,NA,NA,TGTGCCAGCAGCATGTGGGAGAATCACCCCCAGTACTTC,CASSMWENHPQYF
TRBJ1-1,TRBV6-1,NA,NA,TGTGCCAGCAGTCCACGGGGTGGCGACACTGAAGCTTTCTTT,CASSPRGGDTEAFF
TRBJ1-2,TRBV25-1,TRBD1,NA,TGTGCCAGCACTTCAGACAGGGTCAATGGCTACACCTTC,CASTSDRVNGYTF
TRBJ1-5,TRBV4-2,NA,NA,TGTGCCAGCAGCCAAGATATGGCAGTAGGTGAGGGCAATCAGCCCCAGCATTTT,CASSQDMAVGEGNQPQHF
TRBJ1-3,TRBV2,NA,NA,TGTGCCAGCAAGGGGGAAAACACCATATATTTT,CASKGENTIYF
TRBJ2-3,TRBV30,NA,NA,TGTGCCTGGAGGTCGACAGATACGCAGTATTTT,CAWRSTDTQYF
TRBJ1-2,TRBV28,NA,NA,TGTGCCAGCAGTTTAGTAGCCGGCTATGGCTACACCTTC,CASSLVAGYGYTF
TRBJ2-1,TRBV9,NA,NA,TGTGCCAGCAGCGTACAATCTAGTACCGGTGAGCAGTTCTTC,CASSVQSSTGEQFF
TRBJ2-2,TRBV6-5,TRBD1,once,TGTGCCAGCGTTGCTCAGGGGGAGAATTCCGGGGAGCTGTTTTTT,CASVAQGENSGELFF
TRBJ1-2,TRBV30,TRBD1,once,TGTGCCTGGAGTGCGGACAGGGGCTATGGCTACACCTTC,CAWSADRGYGYTF
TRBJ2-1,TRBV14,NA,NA,TGTGCCAGCAGCCACCCCTTCGGAGGTCTCGGTGAGCAGTTCTTC,CASSHPFGGLGEQFF
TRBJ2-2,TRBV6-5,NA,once,TGTGCCAGCAGTTACCACGGGGAGGCCGGGGAGCTGTTTTTT,CASSYHGEAGELFF
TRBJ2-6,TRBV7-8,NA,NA,TGTGCCAGCAGCTCGACAGGAAGAACCTCTGGGGCCAACGTCCTGACTTTC,CASSSTGRTSGANVLTF
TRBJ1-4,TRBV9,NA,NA,TGTGCCAGCAGCCCAACAGCGGGAAAACTGTTTTTT,CASSPTAGKLFF
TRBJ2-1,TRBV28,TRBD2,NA,TGTGCCAGCAGTTTATCGCTAGCGGGAGCCAACAATGAGCAGTTCTTC,CASSLSLAGANNEQFF